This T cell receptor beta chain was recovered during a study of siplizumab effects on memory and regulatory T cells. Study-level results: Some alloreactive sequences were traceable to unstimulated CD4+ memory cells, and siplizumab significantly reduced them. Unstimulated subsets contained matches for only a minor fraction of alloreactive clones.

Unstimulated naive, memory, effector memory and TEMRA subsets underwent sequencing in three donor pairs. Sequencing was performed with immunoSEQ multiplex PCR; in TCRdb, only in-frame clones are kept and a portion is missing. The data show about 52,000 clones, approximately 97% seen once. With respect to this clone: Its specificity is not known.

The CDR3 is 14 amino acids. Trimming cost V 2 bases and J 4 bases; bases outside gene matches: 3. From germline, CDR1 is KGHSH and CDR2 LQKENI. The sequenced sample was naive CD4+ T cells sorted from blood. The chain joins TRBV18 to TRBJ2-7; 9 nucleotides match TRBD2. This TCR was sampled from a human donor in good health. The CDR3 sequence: CASSPKREEYEQYF. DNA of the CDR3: TGTGCCAGCTCACCAAAGCGGGAGGAGTACGAGCAGTACTTC.